These T cell receptor beta chains were read from a single sample in a study of vaccination and CD4 T cells after COVID-19. Each CDR3 protein is one row after TCRdb ran MiXCR on the PCR reads. The sample carries 20,000 to 25,000 distinct CDR3 sequences, around 42% recorded once. Their recognized antigens are unknown. Sequencing was done on a sample of CD4+ T cells from blood, cultured in vitro. These receptors were collected from a human donor who had recovered from COVID-19. Both conserved end residues are part of each CDR3. D genes are given only for firm matches. Clone size is given for some rows only: seen once, a few or many times, or a class if the clone is expanded.

clone_size: -; v_call: TRBV6-5; j_call: TRBJ1-2; d_call: -; cdr3_aa: CASSYSDRGNYGYTF; cdr3_nt: TGTGCCAGCAGTTACTCGGATCGGGGAAACTATGGCTACACCTTC
clone_size: -; v_call: TRBV28; j_call: TRBJ2-3; d_call: TRBD1; cdr3_aa: CASSSGTGVDTQYF; cdr3_nt: TGTGCCAGCAGCTCCGGGACAGGGGTAGATACGCAGTATTTT
clone_size: -; v_call: TRBV10-3; j_call: TRBJ1-2; d_call: -; cdr3_aa: CAISPQDGGGGYTF; cdr3_nt: TGTGCCATCAGCCCCCAGGACGGGGGAGGTGGCTACACCTTC
clone_size: -; v_call: TRBV10-1; j_call: TRBJ2-2; d_call: -; cdr3_aa: CASSSGLSGELFF; cdr3_nt: TGCGCCAGCAGTTCGGGGTTATCCGGGGAGCTGTTTTTT
clone_size: -; v_call: TRBV12-5; j_call: TRBJ1-1; d_call: -; cdr3_aa: CASGFEGLAFF; cdr3_nt: TGTGCTAGTGGTTTTGAGGGGTTAGCTTTCTTT
clone_size: -; v_call: TRBV24-1; j_call: TRBJ2-1; d_call: TRBD1; cdr3_aa: CATSDPTGTNEQFF; cdr3_nt: TGTGCCACCAGTGATCCGACAGGGACGAATGAGCAGTTCTTC
clone_size: -; v_call: TRBV29-1; j_call: TRBJ2-3; d_call: -; cdr3_aa: CSVDSGVDTQYF; cdr3_nt: TGCAGCGTTGACTCTGGGGTAGATACGCAGTATTTT
clone_size: few; v_call: TRBV7-9; j_call: TRBJ2-2; d_call: TRBD1; cdr3_aa: CASSPWDRLNTGELFF; cdr3_nt: TGTGCCAGCAGCCCATGGGACAGGTTGAACACCGGGGAGCTGTTTTTT
clone_size: once; v_call: TRBV7-9; j_call: TRBJ2-1; d_call: TRBD1; cdr3_aa: CASSSGMAGGNEQFF; cdr3_nt: TGTGCCAGCAGCTCGGGGATGGCAGGGGGCAATGAGCAGTTCTTC
clone_size: -; v_call: TRBV20-1; j_call: TRBJ2-2; d_call: TRBD2; cdr3_aa: CSAAPTSGPSTGELFF; cdr3_nt: TGCAGTGCTGCCCCGACTAGCGGACCTAGTACCGGGGAGCTGTTTTTT
clone_size: few; v_call: TRBV29-1; j_call: TRBJ1-1; d_call: -; cdr3_aa: CSGQEMYMNTEAFF; cdr3_nt: TGCAGCGGGCAGGAGATGTACATGAACACTGAAGCTTTCTTT
clone_size: -; v_call: TRBV10-3; j_call: TRBJ1-5; d_call: TRBD1; cdr3_aa: CAIRSTGAAQPQHF; cdr3_nt: TGTGCCATCAGATCAACAGGGGCGGCTCAGCCCCAGCATTTT
clone_size: few; v_call: TRBV10-2; j_call: TRBJ2-2; d_call: -; cdr3_aa: CASSDRQLNTGELFF; cdr3_nt: TGCGCCAGCAGTGATCGGCAGCTGAACACCGGGGAGCTGTTTTTT
clone_size: once; v_call: TRBV29-1; j_call: TRBJ1-5; d_call: -; cdr3_aa: CSVELPVLLKNQPQHF; cdr3_nt: TGCAGCGTTGAACTTCCGGTTCTCCTAAAAAATCAGCCCCAGCATTTT
clone_size: -; v_call: TRBV20-1; j_call: TRBJ2-3; d_call: TRBD2; cdr3_aa: CSARGPSGGTQYF; cdr3_nt: TGCAGTGCCAGAGGTCCTAGCGGGGGCACGCAGTATTTT
clone_size: -; v_call: TRBV28; j_call: TRBJ1-2; d_call: -; cdr3_aa: CASSLLGGDTGYGYTF; cdr3_nt: TGTGCCAGCAGTTTACTGGGAGGTGATACTGGCTACGGCTACACCTTC
clone_size: -; v_call: TRBV10-1; j_call: TRBJ2-1; d_call: -; cdr3_aa: CASSDKQGVPYNEQFF; cdr3_nt: TGCGCCAGCAGCGATAAACAGGGTGTACCCTACAATGAGCAGTTCTTC
clone_size: -; v_call: TRBV11-2; j_call: TRBJ2-1; d_call: TRBD2; cdr3_aa: CASSTPGGPGDEQFF; cdr3_nt: TGTGCCAGCAGCACTCCGGGGGGGCCAGGCGATGAGCAGTTCTTC
clone_size: few; v_call: TRBV30; j_call: TRBJ1-2; d_call: -; cdr3_aa: CAWSVQRSGTLPNYGYTF; cdr3_nt: TGTGCCTGGAGTGTACAGAGATCGGGGACACTTCCTAACTATGGCTACACCTTC
clone_size: -; v_call: TRBV5-1; j_call: TRBJ1-1; d_call: TRBD1; cdr3_aa: CASSFDRGRNTEAFF; cdr3_nt: TGCGCCAGCAGCTTTGACAGGGGGCGGAACACTGAAGCTTTCTTT
clone_size: few; v_call: TRBV27; j_call: TRBJ1-2; d_call: TRBD1; cdr3_aa: CASSQTGANYGYTF; cdr3_nt: TGTGCCAGCAGTCAGACAGGGGCTAACTATGGCTACACCTTC
clone_size: -; v_call: TRBV19; j_call: TRBJ1-5; d_call: -; cdr3_aa: CASSQGREQPQHF; cdr3_nt: TGTGCCAGTAGTCAGGGCAGGGAACAGCCCCAGCATTTT
clone_size: few; v_call: TRBV12-3/TRBV12-4; j_call: TRBJ1-5; d_call: -; cdr3_aa: CASSFGGVRGQPQHF; cdr3_nt: TGTGCCAGCAGTTTTGGGGGAGTACGGGGGCAGCCCCAGCATTTT
clone_size: few; v_call: TRBV24-1; j_call: TRBJ2-2; d_call: -; cdr3_aa: CATSGITGELFF; cdr3_nt: TGTGCCACCAGTGGAATAACCGGGGAGCTGTTTTTT
clone_size: few; v_call: TRBV19; j_call: TRBJ1-2; d_call: TRBD1; cdr3_aa: CASSGTGEDNYGYTF; cdr3_nt: TGTGCCAGTAGTGGGACAGGGGAGGATAACTATGGCTACACCTTC